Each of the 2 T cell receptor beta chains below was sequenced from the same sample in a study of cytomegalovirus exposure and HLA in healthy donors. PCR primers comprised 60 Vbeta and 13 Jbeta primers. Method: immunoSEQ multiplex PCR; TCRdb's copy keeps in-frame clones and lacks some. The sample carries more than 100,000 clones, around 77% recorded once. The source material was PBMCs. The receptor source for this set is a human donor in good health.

CDR3 sequence (DNA): TGTGCCAGCAGGAACCAGGGCAATCAGCCCCAGCATTTT. It codes for CASRNQGNQPQHF. V gene TRBV2 combines with J gene TRBJ1-5; the D is unclear. This CDR3 comprises 13 residues. V was pared by 6 bases and J by 2 bases, with 8 bases between. The germline V gene has CDR1 SNHLY and CDR2 FYNNEI.

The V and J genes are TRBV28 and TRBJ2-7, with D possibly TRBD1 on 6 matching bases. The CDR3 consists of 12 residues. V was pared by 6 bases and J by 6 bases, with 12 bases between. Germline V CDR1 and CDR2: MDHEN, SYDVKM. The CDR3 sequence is CASRSLGAEQYF. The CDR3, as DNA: TGTGCCAGCAGATCCCTGGGGGCCGAGCAGTACTTC.